Listed below are T cell receptor beta chains from one sample, sequenced in a study of T-cell memory formation after mild COVID-19. TCRdb fed the 5' RACE reads into MiXCR, producing one record per CDR3 protein. The sample contains over 300,000 distinct CDR3 sequences, less than 25% of which appear only once. The sequenced sample was PBMCs or a T cell subset sorted from them (not recorded which). The source is a man aged 18 to 29 who had mild COVID-19 (a few samples of this study predate the infection). Cell type and time point are not known. The CDR3 runs from the conserved cysteine through the conserved F or W. D genes are given only for firm matches. Only some rows state a clone size, as once, few, many or a class for expanded clones.

D: NA; J: TRBJ2-7; size: NA; V: TRBV27; DNA: TGTGCCAGCTGGACCTCACCTAGTTACGAGCAGTACTTC; CDR3: CASWTSPSYEQYF
D: TRBD1; J: TRBJ1-1; size: few; V: TRBV20-1; DNA: TGCAGTGCTAGATCCAGGGGGCGAAACACTGAAGCTTTCTTT; CDR3: CSARSRGRNTEAFF
D: NA; J: TRBJ2-5; size: NA; V: TRBV6-5; DNA: TGTGCCAGCAGTTACGTGGGGGGGCGAGAGACCCAGTACTTC; CDR3: CASSYVGGRETQYF
D: TRBD2; J: TRBJ2-1; size: few; V: TRBV20-1; DNA: TGCAGTGCGGTAGCGGGGACCTACAATGAGCAGTTCTTC; CDR3: CSAVAGTYNEQFF
D: NA; J: TRBJ2-2; size: few; V: TRBV6-5; DNA: TGTGCCAGCAGTACGGGGACACTTAACACCGGGGAGCTGTTTTTT; CDR3: CASSTGTLNTGELFF
D: NA; J: TRBJ2-2; size: many; V: TRBV7-2; DNA: TGTGCCAGCAGCTCCCGACTGTACACCGGGGAGCTGTTTTTT; CDR3: CASSSRLYTGELFF
D: TRBD1; J: TRBJ2-3; size: NA; V: TRBV5-6; DNA: TGTGCCAGCAGCTTCCTGCAGGGGGCTGCAGATACGCAGTATTTT; CDR3: CASSFLQGAADTQYF
D: TRBD1; J: TRBJ1-6; size: NA; V: TRBV5-6; DNA: TGTGCCAGCAGCTGGACAGGGTTTTCACCCCTCCACTTT; CDR3: CASSWTGFSPLHF
D: TRBD2; J: TRBJ2-7; size: NA; V: TRBV10-1; DNA: TGCGCCAGCAGTGAATTAGCGGGGGGGATCTACGAGCAGTACTTC; CDR3: CASSELAGGIYEQYF
D: NA; J: TRBJ2-2; size: many; V: TRBV3-1; DNA: TGTGCCAGCAGCCAGTTAACCTCCCGGCTGTTTTTT; CDR3: CASSQLTSRLFF
D: TRBD1; J: TRBJ2-1; size: many; V: TRBV5-4; DNA: TGTGCCAGCAGCTTGGGGGACAGGGGGACACGGGAGCAGTTCTTC; CDR3: CASSLGDRGTREQFF
D: NA; J: TRBJ1-5; size: few; V: TRBV7-2; DNA: TGTGCCAGCAGCTCCAGATTGGGCAATCAGCCCCAGCATTTT; CDR3: CASSSRLGNQPQHF
D: NA; J: TRBJ2-5; size: NA; V: TRBV6-1; DNA: TGTGCCAGCATCCTTGGGGGGAAGGGGACCCAGTACTTC; CDR3: CASILGGKGTQYF
D: TRBD1; J: TRBJ2-1; size: NA; V: TRBV6-5; DNA: TGTGCCAGCAGTTACAATCTAGGTACAGGGGGTGGGAATGAGCAGTTCTTC; CDR3: CASSYNLGTGGGNEQFF
D: TRBD2; J: TRBJ2-3; size: few; V: TRBV20-1; DNA: TGCAGTGTCCAGCGGGGGGGCCCGGCAGATACGCAGTATTTT; CDR3: CSVQRGGPADTQYF
D: NA; J: TRBJ2-3; size: few; V: TRBV7-2; DNA: TGTGCCAGCAGCCGCGTGGGACTTTCTAGCACAGATACGCAGTATTTT; CDR3: CASSRVGLSSTDTQYF
D: NA; J: TRBJ2-7; size: few; V: TRBV12-3/TRBV12-4; DNA: TGTGCCAGCAGTCCCCGTCCAGCCTACGAGCAGTACTTC; CDR3: CASSPRPAYEQYF
D: NA; J: TRBJ2-7; size: few; V: TRBV14; DNA: TGTGCCAGCAGCGAAAGCGACAGCTACGAGCAGTACTTC; CDR3: CASSESDSYEQYF
D: NA; J: TRBJ2-2; size: NA; V: TRBV2; DNA: TGTGCCAGCAGTGGGACCACCGGGGAGCTGTTTTTT; CDR3: CASSGTTGELFF
D: NA; J: TRBJ2-1; size: NA; V: TRBV7-2; DNA: TGTGCCAGCAGCCCCGGGCCATACAATGAGCAGTTCTTC; CDR3: CASSPGPYNEQFF
D: TRBD1; J: TRBJ2-1; size: many; V: TRBV12-3/TRBV12-4; DNA: TGTGCCAGCAGTTTAGGGCAGGGGGCTGGCAATGAGCAGTTCTTC; CDR3: CASSLGQGAGNEQFF
D: NA; J: TRBJ1-5; size: many; V: TRBV7-2; DNA: TGTGCCAGCAGCCCTATCCGGGGGAGCAATCAGCCCCAGCATTTT; CDR3: CASSPIRGSNQPQHF